This TCR beta chain was retrieved from a study of cytomegalovirus exposure and HLA in healthy donors. Whole-study context: A subsequent analysis reported that the roughly 120 validation repertoires were produced on the same platform that had also been used for the approximately 710 first-cohort repertoires. Whole-study findings and limits: The classifier reportedly diagnosed cytomegalovirus status with high specificity and sensitivity. A later analysis found first-cohort TCR clusters tended to co-occur in the 120 or so validation repertoires. Some public TCRs appeared in many individuals, while most sequences were rare.

The CDR3 totals 15 residues. CDR1 SGHTA and CDR2 FQGNSA come from the germline V gene. The ends lost 3 bases at V and 7 bases at J; junction bases unmatched: 9. Clones were sequenced by immunoSEQ multiplex PCR, and TCRdb holds only the in-frame ones, with some missing. The repertoire holds 100,000 to 150,000 clones, with nearly 90% as singletons. Concerning this clone: The antigen is not known.

The receptor was derived from a woman aged 18-29 years in good health and CMV-seronegative. The rearrangement joins TRBV7-2 to TRBJ1-5; 7 nucleotides match TRBD1. The material sequenced was PBMCs. The CDR3 reads CASSLRTGPGQPQHF. Written as DNA, the CDR3 is TGTGCCAGCAGCTTGAGGACAGGCCCCGGACAGCCCCAGCATTTT.